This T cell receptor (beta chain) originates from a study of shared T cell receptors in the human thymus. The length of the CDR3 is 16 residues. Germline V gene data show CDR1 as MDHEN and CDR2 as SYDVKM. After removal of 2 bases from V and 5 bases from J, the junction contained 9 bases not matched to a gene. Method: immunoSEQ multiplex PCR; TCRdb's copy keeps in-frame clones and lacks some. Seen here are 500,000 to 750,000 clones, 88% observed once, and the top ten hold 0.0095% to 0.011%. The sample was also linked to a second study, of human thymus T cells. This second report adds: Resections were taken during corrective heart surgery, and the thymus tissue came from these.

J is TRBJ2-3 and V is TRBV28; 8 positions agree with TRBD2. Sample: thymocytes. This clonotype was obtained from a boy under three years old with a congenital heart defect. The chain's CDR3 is CASSLLAGERGDTQYF. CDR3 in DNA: TGTGCCAGCAGTTTACTAGCGGGCGAGCGGGGAGATACGCAGTATTTT.